Listed here is a single T cell receptor (beta chain). Its binding antigen is unknown. One base away there is no much larger clone; base qualities are not given. The cohort comprised around 700 healthy bone marrow donors. At the time of sampling, all cohort members were nominally healthy, though unrecorded immune exposures were likely present. The donor tested CMV seronegative, placing the donor among the 350 or so seronegative members of the cohort. Every donor gave a peripheral blood sample, and the peripheral blood mononuclear cells from that sample were used for TCR beta sequencing. Genomic DNA was extracted from the blood cell samples with the Qiagen DNeasy Blood Extraction Kit. Compared with germline, V lacks 8 bases and J lacks 4 bases; bases without a gene match: 12. In the germline V gene, CDR1 corresponds to MGHRA and CDR2 to YSYEKL. From the cysteine through the phenylalanine, the CDR3 covers 16 amino acids. Only the CDR3 DNA is retained, 48 bases long and in frame from the first base.

The sample belongs to a study of cytomegalovirus exposure and HLA in healthy donors (dated by TCRdb to about 2017). For the study in its entirety: An earlier analysis of about 560 of the donors reported 250 to 350 Gb of sequence data and some 110 million unique TCR beta sequences obtained from about 179 million T cells. An early release covering roughly 600 HLA-typed donors comprised about 310 gigabases of sequencing data and around 80 million unique TCR sequences. Of the 300 to 500 genotyped donors, 75% to 85% were placed in the genetic ancestry cluster associated with self-reported Caucasian donors. The study aimed to test whether cataloging public T cell receptors could reveal signatures of past pathogen exposure. The study used immunosequencing to profile the T cell repertoires of approximately 640 subjects and linked those repertoires to cytomegalovirus serostatus. In addition to the first cohort of roughly 670 subjects, a separate validation cohort of 120 different subjects was used. High-throughput TCR immunosequencing, statistical association of individual TCRs with disease status, and machine learning were combined to predict cytomegalovirus infection status. A later analysis re-examined previously published TCR beta repertoires from more than 650 donors and added high-resolution HLA genotyping to investigate patterns of TCR occurrence. Rather than using new phenotypic data, the later analysis identified candidate immune exposures from TCR beta sequences and from how often those sequences occurred across donors. To decide whether each TCR beta V gene segment behaved as functional or pseudogenic, an earlier analysis of some 600 of the donors relied on high-throughput TCR beta sequencing. Alongside the repertoire data, information on donor age, sex, ethnicity and CMV serostatus was compiled. A later genetic analysis used genome-wide SNP genotypes for about 60% of the roughly 700 donors, treating that subset as a discovery cohort. Every discovery cohort repertoire had been produced on one sequencing platform. Class I and class II HLA loci were covered by the typing at four-digit resolution. The number of donors typed differed by locus, with 629-630 for A, B, C, DRB1 and DQB1, more than 500 for DQA1, under 610 for DPA1, and about 450 for DPB1. Because of strong linkage in the cohort, five DR-DQ haplotypes were treated as single units for association and clustering. On average, roughly 250,000 unique TCR beta nucleotide sequences were sequenced per donor among several hundred genotyped donors of the cohort, with 15% to 20% of those sequences being non-productive.

The library was built by means of the immunoSEQ multiplex PCR assay. A mixture of 60 forward primers for TCR Vbeta segments and 13 reverse primers for TCR Jbeta segments was used in the multiplex PCR. The CDR3 region of rearranged TCR beta genes was amplified from genomic DNA by a multiplex PCR assay. Amplified TCR beta libraries were sequenced as 87-base-pair reads on the Illumina HiSeq System. The paper's processing steps were these. A later analysis counted approximately 74 million unique TCR beta chains across the 650 to 800 repertoires, and 10 million to 12 million of these chains were shared by at least two donors. Raw reads were error-corrected and collapsed into unique sequences with a nearest-neighbor algorithm that merged closely related sequences to remove PCR and sequencing errors. V, D and J gene segments were assigned by aligning CDR3 sequences to IMGT reference sequences. For a sequence to be retained, a match of at least six nucleotides to both a V gene segment and a J gene segment was required. Rearrangements were classified as productive when the CDR3 lacked stop codons and remained in frame with V and J, and all other rearrangements were classified as non-productive. Following IMGT convention, CDR3 was defined as the stretch from the second conserved V-encoded cysteine to the conserved J-encoded phenylalanine. The earlier analysis of about 610 of the donors excluded any sequence lacking an unambiguous match to a single V gene segment. An earlier analysis of several hundred of the donors called V segments functional above 56.7% productive rearrangements and segregating when the between-donor standard deviation exceeded 5%. A statistical classification framework was built for diagnosing cytomegalovirus status from the catalog of TCR beta chain sequences. In a later analysis, TCR nucleotide sequences were compared against IMGT/GENE-DB human TR gene sequences so that V and J genes could be assigned. A later analysis assigned CDR3 sequences and most-parsimonious VDJ recombination scenarios with the TCRdist pipeline. In a later analysis, every TCR beta chain was defined by the combination of its CDR3 amino acid sequence and its V-gene family, and reads without a unique V-gene family were dropped. To address suspected cross-contamination and a sequencing artifact, a later analysis removed 592 highly shared, low-generation-probability nucleotide sequences. In a later analysis, a clonal expansion index for each public chain was calculated from normalized within-repertoire ranks of inferred template counts. Generation probabilities in a later analysis came from a VDJ recombination model fitted to out-of-frame rearrangements, and those results were checked against IGoR. Hypergeometric tests were used in a later analysis to score TCR-TCR, TCR-HLA and TCR-CMV co-occurrence, with a repertoire-size bias correction applied to the TCR pairs. In a later analysis, false discovery rates were estimated by permuting HLA or CMV assignments 20 times. In a later analysis, co-occurring TCRs were grouped using DBSCAN, and TCRdist sequence similarity was added for clustering within HLA-allele-positive subsets. Repertoires with fewer than 30,000 or more than 120,000 public chains were left out of co-occurrence clustering, as were about 5 repertoires with anomalous nucleotide sharing. What TCRdb holds here is the immuneACCESS table cut down to in-frame rearrangements. Part of the clones is not present; checked against another copy, under half of the missing clones reflect an unresolved V gene, and the others are unexplained. V, J and clone size are taken as reported in that table, and D and trimming were inferred from the DNA itself. This sample comprises 95,000 to 110,000 clones, 81% of them detected only once. Of the sample, 2% to 2.5% is held by the ten largest clones.

Overall study results and their limits: The study listed 164 TCR beta chains as associated with cytomegalovirus. In vitro tests confirmed that three of the cytomegalovirus-associated TCR beta chains recognize cytomegalovirus antigens. CMV serostatus was the only immune exposure information available for the cohort. According to the authors, the approach could potentially be generalized to other disease states and immunological phenotypes. Across donors, most TCR sequences were observed very rarely, whereas some public TCRs were present in many individuals. A cluster of highly shared sequence variants was judged likely to represent a technical artifact of the sequencing pipeline. The classifier was reported to diagnose cytomegalovirus status with high specificity and sensitivity in both the original and validation cohorts. In an earlier analysis of under 600 of the donors, most TCR beta V segments were observed in productive rearrangements about 87% or about 30% of the time, broadly matching IMGT annotations. A further reported finding was that TCR beta sequences accurately predicted the HLA-A and HLA-B alleles for most subjects in the first cohort. A later analysis found that most CMV-associated TCR beta chains appeared HLA-restricted, with HLA associations seemingly driven largely by CMV exposure. Specific HLA alleles were associated with 15,000 to 20,000 TCR beta sequences at a false discovery rate of 0.05 in a later analysis. Correlated functional status among segregating V segments might be attributable to linkage disequilibrium, but an unknown experimental factor could not be ruled out. An association between a missense DCLRE1C variant and V-gene and J-gene trimming of TCR beta chains was found in a later genetic analysis and replicated in an independent cohort. A later analysis reported that several top co-occurrence clusters appeared linked to parvovirus B19, influenza, CMV and Epstein-Barr virus. A later genetic analysis reported fewer N-insertions in productive TCRs among donors in an Asian-associated ancestry cluster than the approximately 670-donor mean. When HLA alleles, especially DR and DQ, strongly co-occurred, attributing TCR associations to individual alleles was difficult. Because the 87-base-pair reads could not distinguish some IMGT-functional V segments, including TRBV6-2 and TRBV6-3, those segments were excluded. Sequencing depth was assumed to be roughly uniform across donors in the presence/absence analyses, though that assumption may not hold. Because some donors lacked HLA typing at each locus, the association tests relied only on the typed subset. In this cohort, only TCR beta chains were sequenced, and detectable features were limited by the absence of alpha or paired-chain data. Because counts were too low, fewer than 20 rarely observed V segments, including chromosome 9 orphons, were excluded from the earlier analysis of about 500 of the donors. In a later analysis, HLA-associated TCR beta chains showed more clonal expansion and lower generation probabilities than non-associated chains that were equally common. According to a later analysis, TCR association rates differed among HLA loci, with DRB1 alleles showing the most associated TCRs and HLA-C alleles showing the fewest.

The source is a man aged 25 to 40 in good health and CMV-seronegative. The sequence is built from TRBV4-1 and TRBJ2-3; 10 central nucleotides agree with TRBD1. Sequenced material: PBMCs. This receptor has the CDR3 CASRNPGTGESDTQYF. The nucleotide sequence reads TGCGCCAGCCGAAATCCCGGGACAGGGGAGTCAGATACGCAGTATTTT.